This entry is about one T cell receptor (beta chain). This table comes from immunoSEQ multiplex PCR, and its TCRdb copy is limited to in-frame clones, with some not included. The data show approximately 160,000 clones, about nine tenths seen once. This entry belongs to a study of T cell responses to AZD1222 COVID-19 vaccine. Germline CDR1 reads LGHDT; CDR2 reads YNNKEL (reference sequence). V lost 5 bases, J lost 4 bases, and 5 bases stayed unmatched. CDR3 length: 14 amino acids. The sample here was peripheral blood, taken on day 0 of AZD1222 vaccination. The chain has TRBV3-1 (or the pseudogene TRBV3-2) and TRBJ1-2, with 9 bases that match TRBD1. The sequence came from an adult in good health. CDR3 loop: CASSLQGAGYGYTF. The CDR3, as DNA: TGTGCCAGCAGCTTACAGGGGGCCGGCTATGGCTACACCTTC.